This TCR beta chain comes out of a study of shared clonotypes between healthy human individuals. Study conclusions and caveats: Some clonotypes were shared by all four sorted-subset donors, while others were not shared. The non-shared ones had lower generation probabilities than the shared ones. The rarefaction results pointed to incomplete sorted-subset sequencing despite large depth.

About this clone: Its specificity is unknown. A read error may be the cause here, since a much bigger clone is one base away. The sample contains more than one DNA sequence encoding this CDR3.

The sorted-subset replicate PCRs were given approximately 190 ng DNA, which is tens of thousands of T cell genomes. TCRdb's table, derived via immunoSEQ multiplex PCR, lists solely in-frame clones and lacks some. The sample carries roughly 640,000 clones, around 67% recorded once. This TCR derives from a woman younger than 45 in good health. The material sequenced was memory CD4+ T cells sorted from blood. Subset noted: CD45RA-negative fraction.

The CDR3: CASSWDRYEQYF. As DNA, the CDR3 is TGTGCCAGCAGCTGGGACCGCTACGAGCAGTACTTC. V usage is TRBV7-9 and J usage is TRBJ2-7; D is perhaps TRBD1 or TRBD2 (5 bases each). The CDR3 contains 12 residues. From germline, CDR1 is SEHNR and CDR2 FQNEAQ (reference sequence). Trimming took off 4 bases at V and 3 bases at J, with 7 bases between the two ends.